This T cell receptor (beta chain) was observed in a study of T cell repertoires in cytomegalovirus infection. Study-wide findings and caveats: Dominant in the ex vivo response were TCR beta clonotypes restricted by HLA-C and specific for CMV.

Via MiXCR, TCRdb re-called the reads, giving one row per CDR3 protein. The sample lists 110,000 or so distinct CDR3 sequences, 30% occurring once. On this clonotype itself: Its antigen is still unknown.

With 1 base removed from V and 2 bases from J, the gap between germline ends came to 10 bases. Germline lookup yields CDR1 SNHLY and CDR2 FYNNEI. This CDR3 has 15 amino acids. Source: CD8+ T cells from cultured PBMCs, taken from culture after CMV antigen stimulation. The sequence was obtained from a human donor in good health (CMV status not recorded). Some clones in this sample may be carry-over from other donors' samples. The chain recombines TRBV2 with TRBJ2-3, with D uncertain. CDR3 protein: CASSEGGSLTDTQYF. The CDR3, as DNA: TGTGCCAGCAGTGAAGGTGGCTCCCTCACAGATACGCAGTATTTT.